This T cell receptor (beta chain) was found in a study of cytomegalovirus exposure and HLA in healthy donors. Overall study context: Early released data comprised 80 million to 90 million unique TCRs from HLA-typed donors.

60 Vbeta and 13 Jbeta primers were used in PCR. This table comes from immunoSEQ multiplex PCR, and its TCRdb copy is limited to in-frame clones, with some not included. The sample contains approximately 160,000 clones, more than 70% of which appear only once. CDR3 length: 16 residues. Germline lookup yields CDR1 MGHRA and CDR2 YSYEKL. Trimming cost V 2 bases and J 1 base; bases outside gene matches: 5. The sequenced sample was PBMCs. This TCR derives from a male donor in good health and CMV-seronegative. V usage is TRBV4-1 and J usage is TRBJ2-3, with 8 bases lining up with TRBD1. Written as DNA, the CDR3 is TGCGCCAGCAGCCAACAGGACAGGGCGGGCACAGATACGCAGTATTTT. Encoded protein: CASSQQDRAGTDTQYF.